The 27 T cell receptor beta chains given below trace back to one sample, sequenced in a study of blood T cell repertoires in COVID-19. Generated by immunoSEQ multiplex PCR, the TCRdb table keeps only in-frame clones and is missing some. The data contain roughly 100,000 clones, roughly 90% of them singletons. Sequenced input: peripheral blood. These TCRs come from a woman in her forties or fifties with COVID-19, enrolled during active disease.

V gene TRBV29-1 combines with J gene TRBJ1-2, with D possibly matching TRBD1 (5 bases). Trimming took off 3 bases at V and 4 bases at J, with 18 bases between the two ends. Germline lookup yields CDR1 SQVTM and CDR2 ANQGSEA. CDR3 length: 15 residues. CDR3 nucleotides: TGCAGCGTTGATATTGGCAGGGCCCTCTCCTATGGCTACACCTTC. Its protein product is CSVDIGRALSYGYTF.

The chain employs TRBV28 and TRBJ2-3; D unresolved. Germline values: CDR1 MDHEN, CDR2 SYDVKM. Deletions cut 5 bases from V and 1 base from J, with 13 bases between. The length of the CDR3 is 15 residues. CDR3 sequence (DNA): TGTGCCAGCAGTACTCCATTCGTAGGCACAGATACGCAGTATTTT. This translates into CASSTPFVGTDTQYF.

J is TRBJ2-7 and V is TRBV6-2 or TRBV6-3; 7 nucleotides agree with TRBD2. Germline V CDR1 and CDR2: MNHEY, SVGEGT. Trimming at V came to 3 bases and at J to 12 bases, leaving 11 bases not matched to a gene. The length of the CDR3 is 13 residues. The CDR3 region is CASSYGRRESRYF. In DNA, the CDR3 is TGTGCCAGCAGTTATGGCAGGCGGGAGTCACGGTACTTC.

Regarding this clone: Mismatch with germline at one junction end may stem from a read error. The genes are TRBV5-4 and TRBJ2-7; TRBD2 might be the D (6 bases). Germline CDR1 and CDR2: SGHNT and YYREEE (reference sequence). The CDR3 loop spans 15 amino acids. The CDR3 sequence is CASSLDFGGSSEQYF. Here the CDR3 DNA reads TGTGCCAGCAGCTTGGATTTCGGGGGTTCCTCCGAGCAGTACTTC.

The chain recombines TRBV12-3 or TRBV12-4 with TRBJ2-7, with D unresolved. Trimming pared 6 bases from V and 7 bases from J, leaving 10 bases between. This CDR3 contains 11 residues. This CDR3 reads CASSRVWEQYF. The CDR3 nucleotides are TGTGCCAGCAGCCGAGTCTGGGAGCAGTACTTC.

This chain links TRBV7-3 with TRBJ2-1, with 8 positions matching TRBD2. CDR3 length: 15 amino acids. J lost 3 bases, V lost 0 bases, and 1 base had no gene match. Germline CDR1 reads SGHTA; CDR2 reads FQGTGA. The CDR3 here is CASSLTSGVYNEQFF. CDR3 in DNA: TGTGCCAGCAGCTTAACTAGCGGGGTCTACAATGAGCAGTTCTTC.

V is TRBV5-1 and J is TRBJ2-3, with D perhaps TRBD1 (6 bases). Germline CDR1 reads SGHRS; CDR2 reads YFSETQ. V lost 4 bases and J 2 bases, leaving 11 bases between the germline ends. CDR3 size: 14 residues. CDR3 protein: CASSTGTSTDTQYF. The CDR3, as DNA: TGCGCCAGCAGCACCGGGACATCCACAGATACGCAGTATTTT. The entire variable domain, with the rest obtained from reference TRBV5-1 and TRBJ2-3, is as follows: KAGVTQTPRYLIKTRGQQVTLSCSPISGHRSVSWYQQTPGQGLQFLFEYFSETQRNKGNFPGRFSGRQFSNSRSEMNVSTLELGDSALYLCASSTGTSTDTQYFGPGTRLTVL.

The V call is TRBV5-4, the J call TRBJ2-1; 10 bases line up with TRBD1. This CDR3 region has 15 residues. The germline V gene encodes CDR1 SGHNT and CDR2 YYREEE (reference sequence). Unmatched junction bases numbered 4, after V lost 2 bases and J lost 5 bases. CDR3: CASSFRQGANNEQFF. CDR3 nucleotide sequence: TGTGCCAGCAGCTTCCGACAGGGGGCTAACAATGAGCAGTTCTTC.

For the CDR3, the DNA is TGTGCCAGCAGTCCCTCCGGGACAGGGCGTAATCAGCCCCAGCATTTT. It encodes CASSPSGTGRNQPQHF. The chain is built from TRBV6-2 or TRBV6-3 and TRBJ1-5; 9 bases match TRBD1. Germline assignment: CDR1 MNHEY and CDR2 SVGEGT. V was clipped by 5 bases and J by 4 bases; unmatched bases: 9. This CDR3 is 16 amino acids long.

The rearrangement uses TRBV7-2 and TRBJ1-5; 11 bases agree with TRBD1. CDR1 is SGHTA and CDR2 is FQGNSA in the germline V gene. Trimming removed 5 bases from V and 1 base from J; junction bases left unmatched: 7. The CDR3 spans 17 residues. The CDR3: CASSLRTGGGSNQPQHF. CDR3 in DNA: TGTGCCAGCAGCCTACGGACAGGGGGCGGAAGCAATCAGCCCCAGCATTTT.

The genes are TRBV18 and TRBJ2-7; perhaps TRBD1 as D (6 bases). This CDR3 spans 14 amino acids. The V end lost 5 bases, the J end lost 2 bases, and 13 bases lay between the germline ends. In germline, CDR1 is KGHSH, CDR2 LQKENI. CDR3 in amino acids: CASSAGTKPYEQYF. CDR3 in DNA: TGTGCCAGCTCAGCCGGGACAAAGCCCTACGAGCAGTACTTC.

The chain carries TRBV4-3 and TRBJ2-2; 7 bases are a match to TRBD2. Germline V CDR1 and CDR2: LGHNA, YSLEER. Unmatched junction bases numbered 8, after V lost 4 bases and J lost 9 bases. CDR3 length: 14 residues. CDR3 amino acids: CASSPQGRGRELFF. DNA of the CDR3: TGCGCCAGCAGCCCCCAAGGGAGGGGTCGGGAGCTGTTTTTT.

The chain uses TRBV6-1 and TRBJ2-2; TRBD2 aligns across 7 bases. Per the germline V gene, CDR1 is MNHNS and CDR2 is SASEGT. This CDR3 has 16 amino acids. V dropped 1 base and J dropped 4; count of bases not matched to a gene: 6. Written as DNA, the CDR3 is TGTGCCAGCAGTGAAGTCCTCTGGGGGGGCACCGGGGAGCTGTTTTTT. Protein product: CASSEVLWGGTGELFF.

The chain employs TRBV9 and TRBJ2-2, with D tentatively TRBD1 (5 bases). Trimming cost V 0 bases and J 4 bases, with 10 bases left between them. The CDR3 is 15 amino acids. CDR1 is SGDLS and CDR2 is YYNGEE in the germline V gene. The CDR3 spells CASSVGGASTGELFF. CDR3 DNA: TGTGCCAGCAGCGTAGGTGGGGCGAGCACCGGGGAGCTGTTTTTT.

The genes are TRBV6-6 and TRBJ2-2; 10 nucleotides agree with TRBD1. Germline loops: CDR1 MNHNY, CDR2 SVGAGI (reference sequence). The length of the CDR3 is 15 residues. Trimming at V came to 5 bases and at J to 1 base, leaving 1 base not matched to a gene. CDR3 amino acids: CASSDRGRNTGELFF. CDR3 in DNA: TGTGCCAGCAGTGACAGGGGGCGGAACACCGGGGAGCTGTTTTTT.

This clone was picked up one time. The chain joins TRBV19 to TRBJ2-1; 10 bases match TRBD1. Germline assignment: CDR1 LNHDA and CDR2 SQIVND (reference sequence). There are 15 residues in the CDR3. The V segment lost 10 bases and the J segment 5 bases; nucleotides outside the gene matches: 11. The CDR3 DNA sequence: TGTGCCACCGTGATCGGGACAGGGGTCGACAATGAGCAGTTCTTC. The encoded protein is CATVIGTGVDNEQFF. Full variable domain (outside the CDR3, taken from reference TRBV19 and TRBJ2-1): DGGITQSPKYLFRKEGQNVTLSCEQNLNHDAMYWYRQDPGQGLRLIYYSQIVNDFQKGDIAEGYSVSREKKESFPLTVTSAQKNPTAFYLCATVIGTGVDNEQFFGPGTRLTVL.

The rearrangement joins TRBV7-9 to TRBJ2-1; 7 nucleotides line up with TRBD1. Germline trimming cut 5 bases from V and 8 bases from J; bases unmatched to any gene: 6. The CDR3 length is 13 residues. Germline V gene lookup returns CDR1 SEHNR and CDR2 FQNEAQ (reference sequence). The CDR3 sequence is CASSGTVGDEQFF. The CDR3 DNA reads TGTGCCAGCAGCGGGACAGTTGGTGATGAGCAGTTCTTC.

The rearrangement uses TRBV11-2 and TRBJ2-5; 10 nucleotides agree with TRBD1. Germline trimming cut 3 bases from V and 0 bases from J; bases unmatched to any gene: 7. The CDR3 is made up of 17 amino acids. Germline CDR1 is SGHAT and CDR2 is FQNNGV. CDR3 nucleotides: TGTGCCAGCAGCTTCGGGACGGGGACAGGGGACCAAGAGACCCAGTACTTC. Translated, it gives CASSFGTGTGDQETQYF. The variable domain in full, with the rest retrieved from reference TRBV11-2 and TRBJ2-5, is EAGVAQSPRYKIIEKRQSVAFWCNPISGHATLYWYQQILGQGPKLLIQFQNNGVVDDSQLPKDRFSAERLKGVDSTLKIQPAKLEDSAVYLCASSFGTGTGDQETQYFGPGTRLLVL.

Only a few counts were recorded for this clone. The chain recombines TRBV7-2 with TRBJ1-3; no reliable D call. The CDR3 covers 16 residues. V shed 5 bases and J shed 0 bases, with 14 bases lying between them. Germline V lookup: CDR1 SGHTA, CDR2 FQGNSA. CDR3 DNA sequence: TGTGCCAGCAGCGCTAGCTCGACACGCTCTGGAAACACCATATATTTT. Translation gives CASSASSTRSGNTIYF.

The chain uses TRBV5-1 and TRBJ2-3; D unresolved. V was shortened by 1 base and J by 0 bases, with 9 bases between the two germline ends. CDR3 length equals 15 residues. Germline-derived CDR1 and CDR2 are SGHRS and YFSETQ. Here the CDR3 DNA reads TGCGCCAGCAGCTTGTTCCAGATTAGCACAGATACGCAGTATTTT. Amino acids: CASSLFQISTDTQYF.

The CDR3, as DNA: TGTGCCAGCAGCCGAGTACAGGGGGTTGATGAAGCTTTCTTT. It translates to CASSRVQGVDEAFF. The J gene is TRBJ1-1, the V gene TRBV16, with 8 bases matching TRBD1. The V gene end was trimmed by 4 bases and the J gene end by 7 bases; junction bases not matched to a gene: 8. The CDR3 loop spans 14 amino acids. CDR1 and CDR2 (germline): KGHSY, FQNENV.

The chain has TRBV6-5 and TRBJ2-3; 13 bases are a match to TRBD2. V gave up 6 bases and J gave up 7 bases; unmatched junction bases: 7. Germline V lookup: CDR1 MNHEY, CDR2 SVGAGI. The length of the CDR3 is 15 residues. The CDR3 spells CASRVTSGGAYTQYF. DNA for the CDR3: TGTGCCAGCAGGGTTACTAGCGGGGGGGCGTATACGCAGTATTTT.

This chain joins TRBV6-6 and TRBJ2-5; a weak D match, TRBD1 (6 bases). The V gene's germline CDR1 is MNHNY and CDR2 SVGAGI (reference sequence). The V gene lost 7 bases and the J gene lost 2 bases, with 14 bases spanning the gap. The CDR3 extends over 14 amino acids. CDR3 residues: CASTTGTYQETQYF. Here the CDR3 DNA reads TGTGCCAGCACCACCGGGACATATCAAGAGACCCAGTACTTC.

The chain employs TRBV6-5 and TRBJ1-6; 8 bases agree with TRBD1. The CDR3 is made up of 13 amino acids. The ends lost 6 bases at V and 9 bases at J; junction bases unmatched: 4. Germline loops: CDR1 MNHEY, CDR2 SVGAGI. The CDR3 reads CASRTGDGSPLHF. The CDR3 DNA reads as TGTGCCAGCAGGACAGGGGACGGTTCACCCCTCCACTTT.

This clone was observed once. The chain carries TRBV6-2 or TRBV6-3 and TRBJ2-1, with 13 positions matching TRBD2. Germline-derived CDR1 and CDR2 are MNHEY and SVGEGT. V gave up 2 bases and J gave up 7 bases; unmatched junction bases: 5. The CDR3 runs to 16 residues. The CDR3 is CASSYGLAGALNEQFF. The CDR3 coding sequence is TGTGCCAGCAGTTACGGACTAGCGGGGGCCCTTAATGAGCAGTTCTTC.

The chain couples TRBV6-2 or TRBV6-3 to TRBJ2-7; D is possibly TRBD1 (5 bases). V lost 6 bases and J 4 bases, leaving 10 bases between the germline ends. The CDR3 runs to 12 residues. CDR1 and CDR2 (germline): MNHEY, SVGEGT. The CDR3 sequence: CASSQTVYEQYF. The CDR3 DNA is TGTGCCAGCAGCCAGACAGTATACGAGCAGTACTTC.

V usage is TRBV11-2 and J usage is TRBJ2-5, with 9 bases that match TRBD2. This CDR3 has 16 amino acids. Germline loops: CDR1 SGHAT, CDR2 FQNNGV. Losses at the gene ends were 0 bases for V and 4 bases for J; bases not matched to a gene: 6. CDR3 nucleotides: TGTGCCAGCAGCTTAGATTTGGCGGGGGGGCCAGAGACCCAGTACTTC. It translates to CASSLDLAGGPETQYF.